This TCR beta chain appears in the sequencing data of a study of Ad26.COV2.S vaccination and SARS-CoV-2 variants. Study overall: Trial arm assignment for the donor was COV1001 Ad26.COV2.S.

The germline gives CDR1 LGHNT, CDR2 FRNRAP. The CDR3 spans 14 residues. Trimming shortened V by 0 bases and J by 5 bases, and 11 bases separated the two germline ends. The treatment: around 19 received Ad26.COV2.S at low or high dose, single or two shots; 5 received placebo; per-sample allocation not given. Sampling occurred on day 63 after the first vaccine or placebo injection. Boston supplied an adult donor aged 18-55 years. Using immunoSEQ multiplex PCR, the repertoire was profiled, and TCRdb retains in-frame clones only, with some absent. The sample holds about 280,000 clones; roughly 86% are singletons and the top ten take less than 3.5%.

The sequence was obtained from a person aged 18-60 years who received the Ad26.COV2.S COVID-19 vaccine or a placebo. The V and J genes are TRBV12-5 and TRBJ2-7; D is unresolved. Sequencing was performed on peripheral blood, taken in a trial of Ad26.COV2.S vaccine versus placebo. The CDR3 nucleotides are TGTGCTAGTGGTTTGGTAGGGTTTGGGAACGAGCAGTACTTC. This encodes CASGLVGFGNEQYF.